This T cell receptor (beta chain) was captured by sequencing in a study of blood T cell repertoires in COVID-19. Study details: There were acute and convalescent COVID-19 samples, and they came from the United States, Italy and Spain. Nucleic acid was either cDNA or gDNA, and it came from T cells, B-cell-depleted T cells, or PBMCs.

How the authors handled the data: Amplification from reference gene primers served as the basis for estimated nucleated cell counts. Clones were read by immunoSEQ multiplex PCR, and TCRdb kept only the in-frame ones, dropping some. That table supplies the V and J calls and clone size; D and trimming were determined from the DNA. The data contain about 130,000 clones, about 80% of them singletons. This TCR came from a man in his sixties with acute or convalescent COVID-19. Sequencing input: peripheral blood.

CDR3: CASSFWGLNTEAFF. The CDR3 nucleotides read TGTGCCAGCAGTTTTTGGGGACTTAACACTGAAGCTTTCTTT. This rearrangement joins TRBV28 to TRBJ1-1; possibly TRBD1 for D (5 bases). CDR3 length: 14 amino acids. Germline V gene lookup returns CDR1 MDHEN and CDR2 SYDVKM. V gave up 3 bases and J gave up 2 bases, with 10 bases separating them.